Here is one TCR beta chain with its context. This clonotype has a count of ten or more. What antigen it recognizes has not been identified. No base quality values were provided; no much bigger clone lies one nucleotide off. These data originate in a study of human T cells and chemical hapten exposure (dated by TCRdb to 2020 to 2023). Regarding the research as a whole: Libraries were pooled for sequencing, and per-sample TCR yields varied mainly because of small differences in library volumes within the pool. The study tracked peripheral blood TCR repertoire changes in vivo during primary and secondary sensitization to the hapten diphenylcyclopropenone (DPC) in alopecia patients. From each blood RNA sample, both TCR alpha and TCR beta chains were sequenced. General findings and caveats noted by the study authors: The number of TCRs above 1 in 1000 frequency did not change with DPC sensitization; there was no evidence of global repertoire structure alterations. After repeated subsampling, changes were observed in the strength of the expansion versus patch-test correlation and in the threshold at which the correlation became significant.

Preparation of the library involved 5' RACE. The listed sequencing device is Illumina MiSeq. Library preparation attached unique molecular identifiers to individual cDNA molecules for quantitative, reproducible TCR counting. The authors' analysis ran thus. The median number of TCRs per sample was some 100,000, ranging from about 20,000 to 750,000. The Decombinator software suite was used to annotate V, J and CDR3 in the TCR reads. For PS versus PT1 abundance plots, all samples were subsampled to the same number of TCRs (28,000). Expanded TCRs were defined as absent before sensitization and observed at least eight times at the 2-week time point. TCRdb applied fastp at Q25 and MiXCR to the public reads, then kept only in-frame beta chains. Rows with a matching CDR3 protein are joined into one entry that keeps the most common DNA and genes. The V and J calls follow TCRdb's processing rather than the paper's. The sample yields 95,000 to 120,000 distinct CDR3 sequences; around 20% were counted once. The ten largest clones represent around 2.7% of the sample.

Germline trimming: 4 bases from V, 5 bases from J; junction bases outside gene matches: 15. The CDR3, cysteine through phenylalanine, is 17 amino acids long. The entry retains the CDR3 DNA only, 51 bases that are in frame from base 1. CDR1 and CDR2 are read off the germline V gene as MGHRA and YSYEKL. Total RNA was isolated from unfractionated whole blood collected in Tempus Blood RNA tubes. Roughly 5 healthy volunteers acted as controls for TCR sequencing and had blood drawn at day 0, 2 weeks and 6 weeks. The receptor was isolated from a human donor in good health. The chain couples TRBV4-1 to TRBJ2-3, with 7 bases in between that match TRBD1. The CDR3 region: CASSLVWVKGAGDTQYF. The DNA is as follows: TGCGCCAGCAGCCTCGTCTGGGTGAAGGGGGCGGGAGATACGCAGTATTTT.